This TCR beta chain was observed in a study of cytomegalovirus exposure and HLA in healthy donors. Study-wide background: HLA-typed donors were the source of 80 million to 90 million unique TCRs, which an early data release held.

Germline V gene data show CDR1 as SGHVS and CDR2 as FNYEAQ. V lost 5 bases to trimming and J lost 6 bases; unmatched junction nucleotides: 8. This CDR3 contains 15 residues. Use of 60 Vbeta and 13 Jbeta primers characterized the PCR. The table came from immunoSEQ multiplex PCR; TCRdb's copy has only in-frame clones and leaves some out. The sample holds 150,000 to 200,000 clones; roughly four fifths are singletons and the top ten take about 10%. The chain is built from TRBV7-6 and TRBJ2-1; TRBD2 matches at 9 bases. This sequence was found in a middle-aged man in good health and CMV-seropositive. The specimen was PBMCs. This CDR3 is CASSRGVAGANEQFF. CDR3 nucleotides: TGTGCCAGCAGCCGCGGGGTAGCGGGAGCCAATGAGCAGTTCTTC. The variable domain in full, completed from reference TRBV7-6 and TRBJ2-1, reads GAGVSQSPRYKVTKRGQDVALRCDPISGHVSLYWYRQALGQGPEFLTYFNYEAQQDKSGLPNDRFSAERPEGSISTLTIQRTEQRDSAMYRCASSRGVAGANEQFFGPGTRLTVL.